This T cell receptor (beta chain) comes out of a study of T cells in tuberculosis. Whole-study context: The T cells targeted glucose monomycolate, a mycobacterial lipid, via CD1B. General study points: Shorter CDR3-alpha in active tuberculosis partly drove smaller distances. Cases with active tuberculosis were adults, while controls were adolescents. Smaller distances to GMM-specific TCRs suggested their expansion in active tuberculosis.

As to this clone: The antigen remains unidentified.

The assay was immunoSEQ multiplex PCR, and TCRdb's table has in-frame clones only and misses some. The repertoire holds tens of thousands of clones, with 90% as singletons. This receptor was taken from a donor between 10 and 35 years old with latent tuberculosis or without tuberculosis infection. Sequenced sample: PBMCs.

This CDR3 is CASKLGVSGNQPQHF. CDR3 in DNA: TGTGCCAGCAAATTAGGGGTTTCAGGCAATCAGCCCCAGCATTTT. The rearrangement joins TRBV6-5 to TRBJ1-5; D is perhaps TRBD1 (5 bases). Germline loops: CDR1 MNHEY, CDR2 SVGAGI. This CDR3 spans 15 amino acids. V was cut by 7 bases and J by 2 bases, with 15 bases left in between.